This T cell receptor beta chain was sequenced during a study of blood T cell repertoires in COVID-19. Clones were read by immunoSEQ multiplex PCR, and TCRdb kept only the in-frame ones, dropping some. The sample has about 88,000 clones; 75% to 90% are singletons. Material for sequencing was peripheral blood. The TCR comes from a man older than 75 with acute or convalescent COVID-19.

For the CDR3, the DNA is TGTGCCAGCAGCTTATCAGGGGGGAATTCACCCCTCCACTTT. It translates to CASSLSGGNSPLHF. J is TRBJ1-6 and V is TRBV7-9; TRBD1 aligns across 7 bases. The germline gives CDR1 SEHNR, CDR2 FQNEAQ (reference sequence). The J segment lost 7 bases and the V segment lost 2 bases, leaving 2 bases of the junction unmatched. CDR3 length: 14 amino acids.